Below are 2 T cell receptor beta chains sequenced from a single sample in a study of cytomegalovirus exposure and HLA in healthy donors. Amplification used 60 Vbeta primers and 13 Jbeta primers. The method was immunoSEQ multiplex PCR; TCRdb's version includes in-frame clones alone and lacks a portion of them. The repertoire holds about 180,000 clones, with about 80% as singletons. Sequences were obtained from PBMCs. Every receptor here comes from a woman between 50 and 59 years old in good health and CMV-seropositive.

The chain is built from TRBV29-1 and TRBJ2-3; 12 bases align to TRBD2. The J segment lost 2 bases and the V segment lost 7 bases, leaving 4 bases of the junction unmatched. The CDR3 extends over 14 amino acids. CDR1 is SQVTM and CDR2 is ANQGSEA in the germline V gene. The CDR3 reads CSASSGRVTDTQYF. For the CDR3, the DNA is TGCAGCGCCTCTAGCGGGAGGGTCACAGATACGCAGTATTTT.

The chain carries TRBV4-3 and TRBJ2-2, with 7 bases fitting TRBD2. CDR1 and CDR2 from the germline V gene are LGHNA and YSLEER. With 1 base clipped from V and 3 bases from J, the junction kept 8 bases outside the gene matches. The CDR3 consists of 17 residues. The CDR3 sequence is CASSQGGGEVYTGELFF. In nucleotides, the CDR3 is TGCGCCAGCAGCCAAGGGGGAGGGGAGGTCTACACCGGGGAGCTGTTTTTT.